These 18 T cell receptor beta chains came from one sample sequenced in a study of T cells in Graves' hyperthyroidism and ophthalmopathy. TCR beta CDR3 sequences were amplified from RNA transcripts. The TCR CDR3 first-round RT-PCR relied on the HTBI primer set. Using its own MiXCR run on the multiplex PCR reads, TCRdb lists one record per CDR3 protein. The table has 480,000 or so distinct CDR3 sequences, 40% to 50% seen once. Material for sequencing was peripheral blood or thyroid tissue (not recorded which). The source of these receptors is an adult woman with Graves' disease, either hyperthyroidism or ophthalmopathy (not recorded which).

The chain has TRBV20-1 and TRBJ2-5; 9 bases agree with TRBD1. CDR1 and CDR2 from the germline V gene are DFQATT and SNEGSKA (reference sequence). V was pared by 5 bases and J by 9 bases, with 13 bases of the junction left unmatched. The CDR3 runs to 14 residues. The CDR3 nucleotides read TGCAGTGCTTTGGACAGGGGTCTAGATCAGCCCCAGTACTTC. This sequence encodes CSALDRGLDQPQYF.

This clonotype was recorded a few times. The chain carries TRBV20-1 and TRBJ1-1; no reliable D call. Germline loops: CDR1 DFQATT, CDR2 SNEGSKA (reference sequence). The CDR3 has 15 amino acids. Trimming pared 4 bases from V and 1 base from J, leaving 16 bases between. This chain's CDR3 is CSATSLRFGNTEAFF. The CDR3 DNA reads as TGCAGTGCTACCAGTCTCAGGTTCGGGAACACTGAAGCTTTCTTT.

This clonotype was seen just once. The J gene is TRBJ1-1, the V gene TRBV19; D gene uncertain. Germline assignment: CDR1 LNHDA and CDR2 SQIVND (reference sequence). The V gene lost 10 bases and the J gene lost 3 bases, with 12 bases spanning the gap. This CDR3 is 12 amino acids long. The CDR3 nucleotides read TGTGCCACCTCGAACGGGTACACTGAAGCTTTCTTT. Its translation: CATSNGYTEAFF. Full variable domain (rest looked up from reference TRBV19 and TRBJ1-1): DGGITQSPKYLFRKEGQNVTLSCEQNLNHDAMYWYRQDPGQGLRLIYYSQIVNDFQKGDIAEGYSVSREKKESFPLTVTSAQKNPTAFYLCATSNGYTEAFFGQGTRLTVV.

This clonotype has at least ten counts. The chain's CDR3 is CSAWGQQETQYF. CDR3 coding DNA: TGCAGCGCATGGGGCCAACAAGAGACCCAGTACTTC. V is TRBV29-1 and J is TRBJ2-5; perhaps TRBD1 as D (5 bases). The CDR3 has 12 amino acids. Germline CDR1 reads SQVTM; CDR2 reads ANQGSEA. Trimming took off 7 bases at V and 2 bases at J, with 11 bases between the two ends.

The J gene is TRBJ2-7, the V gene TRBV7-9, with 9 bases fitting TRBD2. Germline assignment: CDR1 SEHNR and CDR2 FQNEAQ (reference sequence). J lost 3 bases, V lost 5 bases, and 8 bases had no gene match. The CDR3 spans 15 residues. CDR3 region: CASSILAGGLYEQYF. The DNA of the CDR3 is TGTGCCAGCAGCATCCTGGCGGGAGGGCTCTACGAGCAGTACTTC. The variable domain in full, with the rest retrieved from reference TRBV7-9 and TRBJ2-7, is DTGVSQNPRHKITKRGQNVTFRCDPISEHNRLYWYRQTLGQGPEFLTYFQNEAQLEKSRLLSDRFSAERPKGSFSTLEIQRTEQGDSAMYLCASSILAGGLYEQYFGPGTRLTVT.

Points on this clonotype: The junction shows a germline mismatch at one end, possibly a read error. Written as DNA, the CDR3 is TGTGCCAGCAGCCCCCCTTCGGGAGTCGGGGAGCCGTACTTC. Its translation: CASSPPSGVGEPYF. The V call is TRBV7-9, the J call TRBJ2-7; tentative D call: TRBD2 (6 bases). The CDR3 has 14 amino acids. Looked up from germline, CDR1 is SEHNR and CDR2 is FQNEAQ (reference sequence).

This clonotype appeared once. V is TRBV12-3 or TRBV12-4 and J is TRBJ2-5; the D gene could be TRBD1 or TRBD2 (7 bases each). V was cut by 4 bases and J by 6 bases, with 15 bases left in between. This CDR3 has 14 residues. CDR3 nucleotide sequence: TGTGCCAGCAGTTCCAGGGGGGGGGGGAAGACCCAGTACTTC. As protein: CASSSRGGGKTQYF.

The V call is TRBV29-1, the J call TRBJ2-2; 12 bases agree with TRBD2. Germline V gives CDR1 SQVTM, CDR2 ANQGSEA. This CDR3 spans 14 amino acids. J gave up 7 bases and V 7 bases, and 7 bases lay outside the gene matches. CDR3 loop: CSAELLAGGGELFF. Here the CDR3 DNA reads TGCAGCGCCGAGTTACTAGCGGGAGGCGGGGAGCTGTTTTTT.

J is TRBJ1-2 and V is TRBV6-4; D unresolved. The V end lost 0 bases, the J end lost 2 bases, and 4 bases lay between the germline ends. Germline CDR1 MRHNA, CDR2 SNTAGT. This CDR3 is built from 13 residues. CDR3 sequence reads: CASSDSANYGYTF. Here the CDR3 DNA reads TGTGCCAGCAGTGACTCTGCAAACTATGGCTACACCTTC.

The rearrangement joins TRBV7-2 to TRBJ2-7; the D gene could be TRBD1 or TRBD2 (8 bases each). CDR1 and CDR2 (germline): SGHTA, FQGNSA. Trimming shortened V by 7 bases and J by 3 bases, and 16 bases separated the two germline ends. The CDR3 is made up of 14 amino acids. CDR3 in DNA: TGTGCCAGCACCCACAGGGGGACTAGCTACGAGCAGTACTTC. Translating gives CASTHRGTSYEQYF.

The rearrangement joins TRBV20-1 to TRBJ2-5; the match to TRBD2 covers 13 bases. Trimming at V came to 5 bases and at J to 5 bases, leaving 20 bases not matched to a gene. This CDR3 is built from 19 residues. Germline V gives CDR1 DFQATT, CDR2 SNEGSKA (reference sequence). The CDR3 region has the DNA TGCAGTGCTGGATTTCCGGGACGGATAGGACTAGCGGGAGCGGAGACCCAGTACTTC. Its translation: CSAGFPGRIGLAGAETQYF.

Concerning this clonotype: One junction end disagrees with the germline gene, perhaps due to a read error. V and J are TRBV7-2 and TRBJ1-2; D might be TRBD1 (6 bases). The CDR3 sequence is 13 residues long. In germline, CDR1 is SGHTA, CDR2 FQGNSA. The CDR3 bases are TGTGCCTGCAGCTTAGGGCAGGGGTATGGCTACACCTTC. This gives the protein CACSLGQGYGYTF.

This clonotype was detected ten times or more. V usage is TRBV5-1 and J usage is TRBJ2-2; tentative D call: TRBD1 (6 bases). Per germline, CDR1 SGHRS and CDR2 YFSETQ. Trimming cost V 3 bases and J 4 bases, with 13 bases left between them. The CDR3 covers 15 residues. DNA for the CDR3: TGCGCCAGCAGCTCACGTACAGGGTTCACCGGGGAGCTGTTTTTT. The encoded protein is CASSSRTGFTGELFF.

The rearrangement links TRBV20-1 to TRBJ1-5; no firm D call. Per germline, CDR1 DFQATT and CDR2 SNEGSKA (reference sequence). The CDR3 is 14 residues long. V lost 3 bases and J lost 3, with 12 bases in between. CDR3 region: CSASARPYNQPQHF. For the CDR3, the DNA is TGCAGTGCTAGTGCCCGACCGTACAATCAGCCCCAGCATTTT.

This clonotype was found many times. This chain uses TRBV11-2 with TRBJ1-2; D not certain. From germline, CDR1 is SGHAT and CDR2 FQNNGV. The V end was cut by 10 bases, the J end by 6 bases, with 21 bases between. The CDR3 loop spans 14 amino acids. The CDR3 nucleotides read TGTGCCACCACGTCTCGGGAAAGTGGGAATGGCTACACCTTC. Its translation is CATTSRESGNGYTF.

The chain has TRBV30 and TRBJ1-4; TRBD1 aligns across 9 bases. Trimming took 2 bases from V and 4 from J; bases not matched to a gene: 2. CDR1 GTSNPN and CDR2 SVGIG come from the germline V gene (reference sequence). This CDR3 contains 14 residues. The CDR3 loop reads CAWSLGQGNEKLFF. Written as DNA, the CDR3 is TGTGCCTGGAGTCTGGGACAGGGTAATGAAAAACTGTTTTTT.

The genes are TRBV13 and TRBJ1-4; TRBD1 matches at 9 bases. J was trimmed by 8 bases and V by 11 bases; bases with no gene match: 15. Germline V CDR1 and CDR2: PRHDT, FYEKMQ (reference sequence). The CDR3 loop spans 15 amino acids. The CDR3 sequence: CAGTTTGGAGEKLFF. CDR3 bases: TGTGCCGGGACGACCACAGGGGGCGCCGGGGAAAAACTGTTTTTT. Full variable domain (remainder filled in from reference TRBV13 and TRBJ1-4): AAGVIQSPRHLIKEKRETATLKCYPIPRHDTVYWYQQGPGQDPQFLISFYEKMQSDKGSIPDRFSAQQFSDYHSELNMSSLELGDSALYFCAGTTTGGAGEKLFFGSGTQLSVL.

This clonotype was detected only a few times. The CDR3 protein is CASSEGNSDEQYF. CDR3 sequence (DNA): TGTGCCAGCAGTGAAGGTAACTCGGACGAGCAGTACTTC. The chain recombines TRBV2 with TRBJ2-7; D call uncertain. Trimming left V 1 base short and J 5 bases short, with 9 bases between. Looked up from germline, CDR1 is SNHLY and CDR2 is FYNNEI. The CDR3 totals 13 residues.